This T cell receptor beta chain comes out of a study of blood T cell repertoires in COVID-19. As for the study in general: Italy, Spain and the United States were the sources of the convalescent and acute COVID-19 samples. Nucleic acid was either cDNA or gDNA, and it came from T cells, B-cell-depleted T cells, or PBMCs.

CDR1 and CDR2 from the germline V gene are SGDLS and YYNGEE. This CDR3 contains 14 residues. The V gene lost 3 bases and the J gene lost 2 bases, with 12 bases spanning the gap. This clone was seen more than once but under ten times. Original methodology: Amplification with reference gene primers provided the estimates of nucleated cell counts. Profiling relied on immunoSEQ multiplex PCR, and the TCRdb table lists in-frame clones only, not all of them. V, J and clone size reflect that table, while D and trimming were determined from the DNA. This sample carries under 60,000 clones, roughly 85% of them seen once, and the ten largest clones take roughly 5%.

The origin of this receptor is a human donor in a cohort sampled during active COVID-19. The J gene is TRBJ2-7, the V gene TRBV9; D is ambiguous. Sequenced input: peripheral blood. The CDR3 coding sequence is TGTGCCAGCAGCGCCACAGTTTCTACCTACGAGCAGTACTTC. This sequence encodes CASSATVSTYEQYF.